The 7 T cell receptor beta chains presented below share a single source sample, sequenced in a study of blood T cell repertoires in COVID-19. Assay: immunoSEQ multiplex PCR; the TCRdb copy retains only in-frame clones and omits some. The table records about 140,000 clones, approximately 85% of them present only once. Sequences were obtained from peripheral blood. All receptors come from a woman over 75 with acute or convalescent COVID-19.

The chain uses TRBV27 and TRBJ2-2; no firm D call. V lost 3 bases and J 5 bases, leaving 7 bases between the germline ends. CDR3 length: 13 amino acids. Germline CDR1 is MNHEY and CDR2 is SMNVEV (reference sequence). The CDR3 loop is CASSLKATGELFF. The CDR3 coding sequence is TGTGCCAGCAGTTTGAAAGCTACCGGGGAGCTGTTTTTT.

V and J are TRBV7-9 and TRBJ2-1; a weak D match, TRBD1 (6 bases). V was trimmed by 5 bases and J by 3 bases, leaving 11 bases between them. This CDR3 contains 14 residues. CDR1 and CDR2 from the germline V gene are SEHNR and FQNEAQ (reference sequence). The CDR3 reads CASSASTGYNEQFF. CDR3 nucleotides: TGTGCCAGCAGCGCTTCGACAGGCTACAATGAGCAGTTCTTC. Variable domain in full (rest from reference TRBV7-9 and TRBJ2-1): DTGVSQNPRHKITKRGQNVTFRCDPISEHNRLYWYRQTLGQGPEFLTYFQNEAQLEKSRLLSDRFSAERPKGSFSTLEIQRTEQGDSAMYLCASSASTGYNEQFFGPGTRLTVL.

The CDR3 here is CASGPRSRTDTQYF. CDR3 sequence (DNA): TGTGCCAGCGGCCCGAGGTCCCGCACAGATACGCAGTATTTT. The chain uses TRBV6-2 or TRBV6-3 and TRBJ2-3, with unresolved D. The CDR3 contains 14 residues. The germline V and J ends were trimmed by 8 bases and 1 base, with 13 bases remaining between them. Germline CDR1 MNHEY, CDR2 SVGEGT.

The V gene is TRBV28, the J gene TRBJ1-6; D call uncertain. Trimming stripped 4 bases from V and 10 bases from J, with 11 bases between. This CDR3 comprises 13 residues. Germline V gene lookup returns CDR1 MDHEN and CDR2 SYDVKM. CDR3 sequence (DNA): TGTGCCAGCAGTTACCTAGCCAGCTCACCCCTCCACTTT. Translating gives CASSYLASSPLHF.

The chain couples TRBV27 to TRBJ1-1, with D possibly TRBD1 on 6 matching bases. Trimming cost V 5 bases and J 2 bases, with 15 bases left between them. Germline loops: CDR1 MNHEY, CDR2 SMNVEV (reference sequence). The CDR3 totals 15 residues. The CDR3 DNA reads TGTGCCAGCAGTGGGAGGGCAGGGGTAAACACTGAAGCTTTCTTT. It is translated as CASSGRAGVNTEAFF.

The V and J genes are TRBV28 and TRBJ2-5; 10 positions agree with TRBD2. The CDR3 is made up of 16 amino acids. Germline CDR1 MDHEN, CDR2 SYDVKM. Trimming cost V 4 bases and J 4 bases; bases outside gene matches: 9. The CDR3 coding sequence is TGTGCCAGCAGTTCCCGTGGTAGCGGGAGGTCAGAGACCCAGTACTTC. Its protein product is CASSSRGSGRSETQYF.

The J gene is TRBJ2-7, the V gene TRBV2, with 7 bases that match TRBD1. CDR3 length equals 11 residues. Germline CDR1 reads SNHLY; CDR2 reads FYNNEI. Germline trimming cut 4 bases from V and 7 bases from J; bases unmatched to any gene: 1. CDR3 bases: TGTGCCAGCAGTGGGGACAGTGAGCAGTACTTC. Protein product: CASSGDSEQYF.